The T cell receptor (beta chain) described here comes from a study of blood T cell repertoires in COVID-19 (dated by TCRdb to between 2020 and 2021). Broadly, across the study: The collaborator samples originated in the United States, Italy and Spain and spanned the acute and convalescent phases of COVID-19. The repertoires were made available in a free public database intended to serve as a resource for research on the immune response to SARS-CoV-2. Where available, HLA class I and class II types were taken from metadata supplied by the sample provider and were not determined by assay-based typing. Deeply sampled blood TCRbeta repertoires from subjects exposed to, actively infected with, or recovered from COVID-19 were included in the dataset. The material from the prospective study consisted of cDNA or gDNA derived from T cells, B-cell-depleted T cells, or PBMCs. The sample metadata nearly always contained a de-identified subject ID, COVID-19 status, age in years and sex. Samples were obtained from the ongoing ImmuneRACE study (first 160 participants) and from approximately 1,200 subjects provided by 6 global collaborators.

The collaborating institutions used their own protocols to collect whole blood in K2EDTA tubes. For TCRbeta analysis, collaborator samples were shipped as frozen whole blood, as isolated PBMCs, or as DNA extracted from either sample type. Study-wide conclusions, independent of this receptor: Clinical and demographic metadata were provided uncurated, with the amount varying by source and participant.

TCRbeta CDR3 regions were amplified from genomic DNA using the immunoSEQ Assay, a bias-controlled multiplex PCR. Regarding the original processing steps: Nucleated cell counts per sample were estimated from amplification of reference gene primers within the assay. To quantify the absolute abundance of each unique TCRbeta CDR3 rearrangement, sequence reads were collapsed and filtered. Productive Simpson clonality was computed per sample as the square root of Simpson's diversity index over productive rearrangements. TCRdb limited this immuneACCESS table to in-frame rearrangements with V and J called. A share of clones is missing; checked studies link under half to unresolved V genes, and the rest is unexplained. V and J calls and clone size follow that table, whereas D and trimming were derived from the DNA. For this sample there are tens of thousands of clones; about nine tenths appear just once. The ten biggest clones cover approximately 10% of the sample.

At the junction V is shortened by 1 base and J by 8 bases, with 18 bases in between. Its CDR3 holds 17 amino acids, cysteine through phenylalanine. Solely the CDR3 DNA is kept, with 51 bases framed from the first base. Based on the germline V gene, the CDR1 and CDR2 sequences are MDHEN and SYDVKM. As concerns this clone: Its antigen remains undetermined. No quality values exist for individual bases; no much larger clone is one base distant.

The clonotype comes from a man aged 70-80 years with active or convalescent COVID-19. The sequence is built from TRBV28 and TRBJ1-6; too little of a D gene remains to name it. Material for sequencing was peripheral blood. The nucleotides are TGTGCCAGCAGTTTATCTACCTTTGACATAAAGGATTCACCCCTCCACTTT. Translated, this gives CASSLSTFDIKDSPLHF.